This T cell receptor beta chain was captured in a study of neurological immune-mediated disorders (dated by TCRdb to about 2019). Regarding the complete study: Among the 34 multiple sclerosis patients, relapsing-remitting MS was present in roughly 30 and secondary progressive MS was present in 3. The cohort included 60 to 75 subjects: about 15 with HAM/TSP, some 35 with multiple sclerosis, and some 20 healthy controls. The 85 to 110 TCR-beta libraries included longitudinal samples, technical triplicates and paired sorted CD4+ and CD8+ T-cell subsets alongside PBMC samples. Peripheral blood TCR-beta repertoires from patients with HTLV-I-associated myelopathy (HAM/TSP), patients with multiple sclerosis, and healthy controls were compared in the study using UMI-based sequencing. Study-wide findings and limitations: No identical CDR3 amino acid sequences were found to be shared among expanded clones across subjects, suggesting that TCR-beta repertoires were private in all groups. The MS cluster was not associated with any clinical or MRI features, and the authors stated that larger cohorts are needed. In a phylogenetic analysis, the repertoires of 18 out of 34 MS patients fell into a single cluster of related CDR3 sequences, pointing to a possible signature at the repertoire level. TCR clonal expansion was highest in HAM/TSP patients and lowest in MS patients, with MS patients falling below even healthy controls.

Including cysteine and phenylalanine, the CDR3 has 15 amino acids. This entry keeps only the CDR3 DNA: 45 bases, framed from base 1. Trimming leaves V shorter by 1 base and J shorter by 7 bases, with the junction holding 4 bases beyond the gene matches. As encoded in the germline V gene, CDR1 is SGHAT while CDR2 is FQNNGV. Unsorted PBMC libraries were generated from 2 million PBMCs stored in RNAlater at -80 °C until RNA extraction. The multiple sclerosis patients were enrolled in a US clinical protocol that used magnetic resonance imaging to evaluate disease progression. PBMCs were separated from peripheral blood using Ficoll-Hypaque density gradient centrifugation and then cryopreserved in liquid nitrogen. This clonotype was detected many times. No cognate antigen has been identified for it. The record has no base qualities; no much larger clone is one base away. cDNA was synthesized by template-switch 5'RACE using a primer carrying a 10-nucleotide random unique molecular identifier by which each TCR transcript was tagged. Over 190 million TCR-beta sequences, covering 15-18 subjects, were produced in each sequencing run. Total RNA was extracted with the RNeasy kit. TCR-beta VDJ regions were amplified with primers for the TCR constant region and the 5'RACE anchor, using the KAPA Real-time Library Amplification kit. Sample indexes and Illumina adaptors were added in a first PCR, after which library yield was increased in a second PCR. After purification with Ampure beads, the TCR product of roughly 650 bp was size-selected on a 2% E-gel SizeSelection system. Library quality was checked on a Bioanalyzer, concentration was measured with Qubit, and libraries were quantified with the Kapa Library Quantification kit before pooling. Libraries were sequenced paired-end 2 x 150 bp on an Illumina HiSeq 2500. To increase sequence diversity, roughly 24-32% phiX was spiked into each library pool. As for the original processing: Quality-filtered reads were processed with the UMI-based MiGEC pipeline, and over 85% of raw TCR sequences were removed by the MiGEC pipeline during error correction. VDJ genes were aligned to IMGT germline references, and clonotypes were defined by unique CDR3 amino acid sequence plus V-J genes. VDJtools evaluated clonal expansion, Shannon diversity and CDR3 relatedness (CalcPairwiseDistances, ClusterSamples); CLCbio workbench built phylogenetic trees. A clone was classed as expanded if it had 8 or more unique UMIs, a cutoff based on coefficient-of-variation modelling across technical triplicates. In-frame beta chains were kept once TCRdb had trimmed the public reads at Q25 with fastp and called clones with MiXCR. Merged by CDR3 protein, the rows form single entries marked with the most common genes and DNA. V and J calls and clone size were set by TCRdb, not the authors. Recorded for this sample are approximately 26,000 distinct CDR3 sequences; about 3.5% of them occurred a single time. Jointly, the top ten make up around 7.1% of the sample.

The clonotype comes from a woman in her 30s with multiple sclerosis. The material sequenced was PBMCs. The chain is assembled from TRBV11-2 and TRBJ1-6, with TRBD1 identical over 7 junction bases. The CDR3 region: CASSLGGQRNSPLHF. The DNA sequence is given as TGTGCCAGCAGCTTAGGGGGACAGCGGAATTCACCCCTCCACTTT.